The clone carrying this T cell receptor beta chain was detected only a few times. The source of the sample is a study of memory CD4+ T cells and cytomegalovirus serostatus. Profiled with immunoSEQ multiplex PCR; TCRdb holds only in-frame clones, not every one. This table holds approximately 60,000 clones, about 81% found once. Single viable CD3+CD4+CD8-CD45RO+ cells were sorted as the memory CD4+ T cells. Trimming at V came to 0 bases and at J to 8 bases, leaving 7 bases not matched to a gene. Germline assignment: CDR1 MGHRA and CDR2 YSYEKL. CDR3 length: 15 amino acids. The chain recombines TRBV4-1 with TRBJ2-7, with 10 bases aligning to TRBD2. The sequencing input was memory CD4+ T cells from blood. The TCR comes from an adult in good health and CMV-seronegative. CDR3 DNA: TGCGCCAGCAGCCAAGAAGCGGGGGGGGGCCTCAAGCAGTACTTC. Translating gives CASSQEAGGGLKQYF.